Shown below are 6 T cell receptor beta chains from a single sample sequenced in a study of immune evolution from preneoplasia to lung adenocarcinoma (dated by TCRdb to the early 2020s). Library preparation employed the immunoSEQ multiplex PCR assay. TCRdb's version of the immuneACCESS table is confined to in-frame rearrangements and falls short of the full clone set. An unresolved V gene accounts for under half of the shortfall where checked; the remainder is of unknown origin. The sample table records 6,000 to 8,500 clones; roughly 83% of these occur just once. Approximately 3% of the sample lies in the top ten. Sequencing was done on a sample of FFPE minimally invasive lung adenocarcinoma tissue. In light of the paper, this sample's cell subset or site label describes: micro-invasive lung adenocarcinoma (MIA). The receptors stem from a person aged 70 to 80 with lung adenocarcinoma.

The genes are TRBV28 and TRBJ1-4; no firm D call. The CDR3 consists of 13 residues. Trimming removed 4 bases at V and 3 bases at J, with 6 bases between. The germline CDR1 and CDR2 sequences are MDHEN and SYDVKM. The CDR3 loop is CASSSWANEKLFF. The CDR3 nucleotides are TGTGCCAGCAGTTCCTGGGCTAATGAAAAACTGTTTTTT.

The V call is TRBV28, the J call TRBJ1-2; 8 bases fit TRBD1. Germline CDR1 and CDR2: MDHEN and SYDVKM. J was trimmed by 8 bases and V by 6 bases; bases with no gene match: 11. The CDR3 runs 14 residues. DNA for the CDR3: TGTGCCAGCAGGCAGAGAGGACAGGGAGGGGGCTACACCTTC. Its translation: CASRQRGQGGGYTF.

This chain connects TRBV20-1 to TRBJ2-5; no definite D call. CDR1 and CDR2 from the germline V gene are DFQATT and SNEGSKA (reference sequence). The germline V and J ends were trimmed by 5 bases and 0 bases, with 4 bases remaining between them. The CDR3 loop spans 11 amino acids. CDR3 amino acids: CSAQDQETQYF. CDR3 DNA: TGCAGTGCTCAGGACCAAGAGACCCAGTACTTC.

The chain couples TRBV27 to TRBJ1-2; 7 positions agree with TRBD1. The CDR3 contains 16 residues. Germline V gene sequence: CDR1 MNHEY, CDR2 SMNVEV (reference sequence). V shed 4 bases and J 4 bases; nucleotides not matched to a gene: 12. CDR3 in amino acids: CASSSTRTGTAYGYTF. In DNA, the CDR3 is TGTGCCAGCAGTTCGACTCGCACCGGGACAGCCTATGGCTACACCTTC.

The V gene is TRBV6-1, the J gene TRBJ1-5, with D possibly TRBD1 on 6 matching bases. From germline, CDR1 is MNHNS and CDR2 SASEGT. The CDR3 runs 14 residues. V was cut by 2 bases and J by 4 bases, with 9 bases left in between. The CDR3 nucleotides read TGTGCCAGCAGTGAAATCGGACAGAATCAGCCCCAGCATTTT. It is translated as CASSEIGQNQPQHF.

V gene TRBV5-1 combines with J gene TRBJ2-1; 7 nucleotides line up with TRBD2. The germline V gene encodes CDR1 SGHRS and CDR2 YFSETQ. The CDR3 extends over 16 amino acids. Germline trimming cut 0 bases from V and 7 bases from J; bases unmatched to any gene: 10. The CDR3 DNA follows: TGCGCCAGCAGCTTGGAGGCTAGCGGAATTACTAATGAGCAGTTCTTC. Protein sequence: CASSLEASGITNEQFF.